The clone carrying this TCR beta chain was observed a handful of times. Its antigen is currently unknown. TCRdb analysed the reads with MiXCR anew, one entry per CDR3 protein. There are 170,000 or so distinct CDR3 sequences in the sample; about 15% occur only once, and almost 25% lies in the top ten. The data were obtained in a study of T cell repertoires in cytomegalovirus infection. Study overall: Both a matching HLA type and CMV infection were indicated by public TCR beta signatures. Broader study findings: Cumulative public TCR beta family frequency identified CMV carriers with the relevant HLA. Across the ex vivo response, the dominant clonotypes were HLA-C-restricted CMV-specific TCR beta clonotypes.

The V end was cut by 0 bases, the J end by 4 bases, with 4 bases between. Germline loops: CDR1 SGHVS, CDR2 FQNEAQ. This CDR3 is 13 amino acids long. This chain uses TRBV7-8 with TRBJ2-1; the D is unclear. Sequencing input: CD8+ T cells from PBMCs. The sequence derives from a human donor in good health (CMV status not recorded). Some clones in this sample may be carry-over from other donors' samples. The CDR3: CASSLATYNEQFF. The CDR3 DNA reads TGTGCCAGCAGCTTAGCGACATACAATGAGCAGTTCTTC.